This paragraph reports one T cell receptor (beta chain). CDR3 length: 15 amino acids. Per the germline V gene, CDR1 is MNHEY and CDR2 is SMNVEV (reference sequence). V trimming: 5 bases; J trimming: 0 bases; junction bases outside the gene matches: 6. The protocol was immunoSEQ multiplex PCR, while the TCRdb copy is restricted to in-frame clones and leaves out a portion. Of about 54,000 clones in the sample, roughly 90% were seen once. This sample stems from a study of T cell responses to AZD1222 COVID-19 vaccine. The TCR sequence derives from an adult who received the AZD1222 COVID-19 vaccine. V usage is TRBV27 and J usage is TRBJ1-2, with 7 nucleotides matching TRBD1. The sequences come from peripheral blood, collected 28 days after the second AZD1222 dose. CDR3 sequence (DNA): TGTGCCAGCAGTCAGACAGGGAGTGCTAACTATGGCTACACCTTC. Translated: CASSQTGSANYGYTF.